This TCR beta chain originates from a study of T cell repertoires in cytomegalovirus infection (dated by TCRdb to about 2019). As for the study more broadly: Because public TCR beta signatures pointed to carriage of CMV infection together with the matching HLA type, the HLA type of each donor mattered for the analysis.

On the study overall, not on this receptor specifically: In the ex vivo response, HLA-C-restricted CMV-specific TCR beta clonotypes were dominant, and in two of eight donors the single most frequent clonotype came from this HLA-C-restricted group. Cumulative frequency of public TCR beta family members discriminated carriers of CMV infection plus the relevant HLA type in this cohort and an independent roughly 350-donor cohort.

The instrument was an Illumina HiSeq 1500. TCRdb reworked the public reads: Q25 trimming with fastp, MiXCR clone assembly, productive beta chains retained. Each CDR3 protein gets just one entry, which takes the most common genes and DNA from the rows behind it. This sample is represented by roughly 640,000 distinct CDR3 sequences; 24% of them were singletons. The ten largest clones take up approximately 8.2% of the sample. Remarks on this clonotype: The target of this receptor is not known. No per-base quality is available; no much larger clone lies one base away.

CDR1 and CDR2 were assigned from the germline V gene as SGHRS and YFSETQ. Inclusive of the bounding cysteine and phenylalanine, the CDR3 is 13 residues long. Only the CDR3 part of the read is kept: 39 bases, read in frame from the first base. Between the V and J ends, shortened by 7 bases and 3 bases respectively, the junction contains 11 bases. The source of this sequence is a human donor in good health (CMV status not recorded). Some clones in this sample may be carry-over from other donors' samples. The sequence joins TRBV5-1 to TRBJ2-1; no D segment can be confidently identified. The source material was CD8+ T cells from PBMCs. Here the CDR3 is given as CASCSGLYNEQFF. The bases are TGCGCCAGCTGTTCAGGCCTCTACAATGAGCAGTTCTTC.